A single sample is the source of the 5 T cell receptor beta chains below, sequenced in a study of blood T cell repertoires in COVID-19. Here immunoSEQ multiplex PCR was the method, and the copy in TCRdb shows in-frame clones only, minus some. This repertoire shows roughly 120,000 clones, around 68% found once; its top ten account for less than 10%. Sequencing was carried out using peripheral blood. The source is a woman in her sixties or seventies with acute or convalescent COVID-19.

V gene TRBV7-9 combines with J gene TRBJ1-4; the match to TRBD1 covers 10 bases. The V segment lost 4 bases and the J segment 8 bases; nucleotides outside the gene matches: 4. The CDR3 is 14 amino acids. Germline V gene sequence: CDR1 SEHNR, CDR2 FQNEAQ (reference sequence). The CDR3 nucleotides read TGTGCCAGCAGCTCGACAGGGGGCGTCGAAAAACTGTTTTTT. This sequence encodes CASSSTGGVEKLFF.

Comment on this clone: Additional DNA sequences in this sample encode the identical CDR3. The CDR3 protein is CASSDVASGGSPYEQYF. The CDR3 bases are TGTGCCAGCAGTGATGTGGCTAGCGGAGGTTCTCCCTACGAGCAGTACTTC. The V call is TRBV6-4, the J call TRBJ2-7; 7 nucleotides agree with TRBD2. The germline CDR1 and CDR2 sequences are MRHNA and SNTAGT. J gave up 2 bases and V 3 bases, and 13 bases lay outside the gene matches. This CDR3 contains 17 residues.

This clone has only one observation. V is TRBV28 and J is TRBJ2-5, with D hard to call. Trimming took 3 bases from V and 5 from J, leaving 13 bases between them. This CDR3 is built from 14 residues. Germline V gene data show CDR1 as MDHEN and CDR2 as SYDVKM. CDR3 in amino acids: CASSLWARYETQYF. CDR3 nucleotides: TGTGCCAGCAGTTTGTGGGCCAGGTATGAGACCCAGTACTTC.

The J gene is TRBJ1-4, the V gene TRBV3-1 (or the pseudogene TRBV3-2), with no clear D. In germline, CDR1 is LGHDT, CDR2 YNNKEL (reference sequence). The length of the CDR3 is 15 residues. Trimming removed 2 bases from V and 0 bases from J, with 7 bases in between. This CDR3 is CASSQPAATNEKLFF. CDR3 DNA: TGTGCCAGCAGCCAACCGGCGGCAACTAATGAAAAACTGTTTTTT.

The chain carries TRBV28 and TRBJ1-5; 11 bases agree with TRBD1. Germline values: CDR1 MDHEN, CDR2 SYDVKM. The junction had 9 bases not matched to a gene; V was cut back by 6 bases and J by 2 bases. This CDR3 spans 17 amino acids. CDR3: CASRLDRGRVGNQPQHF. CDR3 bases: TGTGCCAGCAGACTGGACAGGGGGCGGGTTGGCAATCAGCCCCAGCATTTT.